The TCR beta chain under discussion was sequenced for a study of shared clonotypes between healthy human individuals. The wider study: Donors, aged 18 to 49, were a couple of women and a few men.

Sequencing used immunoSEQ multiplex PCR; TCRdb keeps in-frame clones, though not all of them. Of about half a million clones listed, 81% are singletons. Germline CDR1 is MDHEN and CDR2 is SYDVKM. V was shortened by 8 bases and J by 3 bases, with 5 bases between the two germline ends. The CDR3 loop spans 10 amino acids. Genomic DNA from unsorted samples was obtained from 80 million to 100 million PBMCs (per sample). Sequencing was performed on PBMCs. V gene TRBV28 combines with J gene TRBJ2-7; D possibly corresponds to TRBD2 (5 bases). This TCR was sampled from a woman between 35 and 50 years old in good health. Some clones in this sample may be carry-over from other donors' samples. This CDR3 reads CASEGYEQYF. The CDR3 coding sequence is TGTGCCAGCGAGGGCTACGAGCAGTACTTC.